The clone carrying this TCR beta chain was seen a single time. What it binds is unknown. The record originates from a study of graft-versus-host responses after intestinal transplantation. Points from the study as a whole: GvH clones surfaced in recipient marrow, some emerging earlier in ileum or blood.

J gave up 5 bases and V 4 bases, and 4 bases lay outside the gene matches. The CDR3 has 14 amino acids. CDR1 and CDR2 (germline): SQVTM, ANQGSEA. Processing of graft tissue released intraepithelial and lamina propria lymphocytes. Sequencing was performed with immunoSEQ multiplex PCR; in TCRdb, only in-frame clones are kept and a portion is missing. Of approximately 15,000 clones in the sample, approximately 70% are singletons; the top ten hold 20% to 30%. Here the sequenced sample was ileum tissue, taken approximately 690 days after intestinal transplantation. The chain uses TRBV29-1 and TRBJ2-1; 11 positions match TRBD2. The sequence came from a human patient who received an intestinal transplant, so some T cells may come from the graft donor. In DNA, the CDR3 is TGCAGCGTTGCTACTAGCGGGGGTGACAATGAGCAGTTCTTC. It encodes CSVATSGGDNEQFF.